Sequencing of this T cell receptor beta chain was carried out in a study of long-term antiretroviral therapy in people with HIV. Version v3.0 of the immunoSEQ assay was performed at survey level. Per-sample sequencing targets were 40,000-50,000 T-cell genomes. Profiled with immunoSEQ multiplex PCR; TCRdb holds only in-frame clones, not every one. Among around 15,000 clones listed, 80% to 95% were seen once. Findings of the study overall: Before ART, certain clones expanded, and these dominated the repertoire at all time points. Dating from about 2004 to 2017, the blood was possibly obtained under older ART regimens.

United States facilities provided treatment to all participants with HIV. The CDR3 spans 17 residues. The ends were cut back, 8 bases at V and 8 bases at J, with 27 bases in the middle. Germline CDR1 MNHEY, CDR2 SMNVEV (reference sequence). Notes on this clone: The antigen remains unidentified.

The sequence came from a woman in her 40s with HIV. Sequenced material: unsorted PBMCs, taken 0.6 years after starting antiretroviral therapy. The rearrangement uses TRBV27 and TRBJ2-2; D ambiguous. The CDR3 protein is CASFGTPPDRQRGELFF. CDR3 DNA sequence: TGTGCCAGCTTTGGAACCCCTCCGGACCGCCAGCGAGGGGAGCTGTTTTTT.